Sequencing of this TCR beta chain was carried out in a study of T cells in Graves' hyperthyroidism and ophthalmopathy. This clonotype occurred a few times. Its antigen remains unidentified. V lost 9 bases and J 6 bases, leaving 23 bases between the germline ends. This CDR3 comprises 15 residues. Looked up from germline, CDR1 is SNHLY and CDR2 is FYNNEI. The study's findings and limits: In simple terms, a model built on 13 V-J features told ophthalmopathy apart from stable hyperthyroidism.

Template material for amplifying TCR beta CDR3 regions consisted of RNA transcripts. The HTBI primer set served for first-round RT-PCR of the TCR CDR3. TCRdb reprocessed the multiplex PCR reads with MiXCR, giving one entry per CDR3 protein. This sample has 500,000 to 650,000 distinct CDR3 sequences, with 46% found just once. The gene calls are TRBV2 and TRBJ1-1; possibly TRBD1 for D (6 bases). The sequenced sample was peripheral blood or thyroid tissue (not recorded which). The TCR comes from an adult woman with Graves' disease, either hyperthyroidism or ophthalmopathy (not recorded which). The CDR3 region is CASSIPGGGVAEAFF. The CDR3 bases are TGTGCCAGTTCCATCCCGGGGGGCGGTGTGGCTGAAGCTTTCTTT.